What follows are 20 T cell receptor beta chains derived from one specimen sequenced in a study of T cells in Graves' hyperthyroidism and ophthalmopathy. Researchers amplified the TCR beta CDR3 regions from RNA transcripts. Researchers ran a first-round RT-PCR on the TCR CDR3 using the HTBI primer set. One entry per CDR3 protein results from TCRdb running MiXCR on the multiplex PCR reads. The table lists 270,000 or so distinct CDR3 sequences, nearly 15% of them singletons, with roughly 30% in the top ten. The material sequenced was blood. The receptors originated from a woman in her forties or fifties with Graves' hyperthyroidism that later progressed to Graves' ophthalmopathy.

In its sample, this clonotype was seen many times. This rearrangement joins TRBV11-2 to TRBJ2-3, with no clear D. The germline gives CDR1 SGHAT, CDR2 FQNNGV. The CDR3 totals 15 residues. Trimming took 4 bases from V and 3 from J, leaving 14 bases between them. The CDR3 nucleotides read TGTGCCAGCAGCTCCCGAGAGGATGGAACAGATACGCAGTATTTT. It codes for CASSSREDGTDTQYF.

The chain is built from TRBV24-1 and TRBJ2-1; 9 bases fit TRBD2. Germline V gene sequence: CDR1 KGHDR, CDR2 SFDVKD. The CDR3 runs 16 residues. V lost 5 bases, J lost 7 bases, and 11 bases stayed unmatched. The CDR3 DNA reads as TGTGCCACCAGTGCCCCGGGACTAGCAAGAGAGAATGAGCAGTTCTTC. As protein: CATSAPGLARENEQFF.

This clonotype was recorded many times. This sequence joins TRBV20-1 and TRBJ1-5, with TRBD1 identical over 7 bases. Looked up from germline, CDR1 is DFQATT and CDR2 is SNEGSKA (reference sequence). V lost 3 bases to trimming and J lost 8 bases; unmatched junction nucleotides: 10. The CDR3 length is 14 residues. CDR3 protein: CSASRQGGLKPQHF. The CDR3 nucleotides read TGCAGTGCTAGTCGACAGGGAGGCTTGAAGCCCCAGCATTTT.

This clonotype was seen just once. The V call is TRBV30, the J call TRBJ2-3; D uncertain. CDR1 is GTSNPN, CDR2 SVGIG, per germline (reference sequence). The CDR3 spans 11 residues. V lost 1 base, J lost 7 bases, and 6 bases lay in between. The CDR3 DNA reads TGTGCCTGGAGTGCTGGGAATACGCAGTATTTT. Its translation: CAWSAGNTQYF.

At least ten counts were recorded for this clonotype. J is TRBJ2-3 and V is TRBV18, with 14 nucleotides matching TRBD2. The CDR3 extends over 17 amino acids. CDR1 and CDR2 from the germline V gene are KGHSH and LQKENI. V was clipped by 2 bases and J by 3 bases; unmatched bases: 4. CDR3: CASSPYGTSGSTDTQYF. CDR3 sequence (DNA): TGTGCCAGCTCACCATACGGGACTAGCGGGAGTACAGATACGCAGTATTTT. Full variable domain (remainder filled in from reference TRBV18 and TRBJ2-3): NAGVMQNPRHLVRRRGQEARLRCSPMKGHSHVYWYRQLPEEGLKFMVYLQKENIIDESGMPKERFSAEFPKEGPSILRIQQVVRGDSAAYFCASSPYGTSGSTDTQYFGPGTRLTVL.

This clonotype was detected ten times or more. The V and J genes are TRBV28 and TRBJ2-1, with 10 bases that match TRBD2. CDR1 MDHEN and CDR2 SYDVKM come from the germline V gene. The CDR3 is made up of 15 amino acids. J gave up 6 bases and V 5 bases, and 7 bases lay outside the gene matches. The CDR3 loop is CASSPPSGRPNEQFF. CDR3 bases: TGTGCCAGCAGTCCCCCTAGCGGGAGACCCAATGAGCAGTTCTTC. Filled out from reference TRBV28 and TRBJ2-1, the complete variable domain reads DVKVTQSSRYLVKRTGEKVFLECVQDMDHENMFWYRQDPGLGLRLIYFSYDVKMKEKGDIPEGYSVSREKKERFSLILESASTNQTSMYLCASSPPSGRPNEQFFGPGTRLTVL.

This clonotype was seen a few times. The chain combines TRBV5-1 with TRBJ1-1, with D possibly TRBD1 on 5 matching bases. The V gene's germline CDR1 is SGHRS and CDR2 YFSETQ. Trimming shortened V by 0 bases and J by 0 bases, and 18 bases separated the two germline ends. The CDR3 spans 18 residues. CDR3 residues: CASSLAAGMIIMNTEAFF. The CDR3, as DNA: TGCGCCAGCAGCTTGGCCGCAGGGATGATAATAATGAACACTGAAGCTTTCTTT.

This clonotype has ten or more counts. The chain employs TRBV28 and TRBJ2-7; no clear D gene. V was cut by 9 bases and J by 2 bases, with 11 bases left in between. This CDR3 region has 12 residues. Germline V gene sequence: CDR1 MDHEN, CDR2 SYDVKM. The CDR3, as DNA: TGTGCCAGTCGGGCTTTGGCCTACGAGCAGTACTTC. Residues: CASRALAYEQYF.

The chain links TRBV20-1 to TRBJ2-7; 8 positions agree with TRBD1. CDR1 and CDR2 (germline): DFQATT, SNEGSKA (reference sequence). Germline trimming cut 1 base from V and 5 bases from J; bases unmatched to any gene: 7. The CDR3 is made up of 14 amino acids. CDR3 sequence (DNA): TGCAGTGCTAGAGTTTCGGACAGGGCCAACGAGCAGTACTTC. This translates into CSARVSDRANEQYF.

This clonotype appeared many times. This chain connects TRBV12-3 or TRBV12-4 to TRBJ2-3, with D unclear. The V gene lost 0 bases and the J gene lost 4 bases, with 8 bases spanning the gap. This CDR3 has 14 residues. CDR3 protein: CASSLAGWADTQYF. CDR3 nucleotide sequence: TGTGCCAGCAGTTTAGCGGGATGGGCAGATACGCAGTATTTT.

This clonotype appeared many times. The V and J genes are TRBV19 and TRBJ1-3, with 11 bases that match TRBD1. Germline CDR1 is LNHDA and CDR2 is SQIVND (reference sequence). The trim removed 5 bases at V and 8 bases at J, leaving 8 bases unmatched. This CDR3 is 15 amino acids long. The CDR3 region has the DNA TGTGCCAGTAGTTTCCGGACAGGGGGCTCGGACACCATATATTTT. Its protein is CASSFRTGGSDTIYF.

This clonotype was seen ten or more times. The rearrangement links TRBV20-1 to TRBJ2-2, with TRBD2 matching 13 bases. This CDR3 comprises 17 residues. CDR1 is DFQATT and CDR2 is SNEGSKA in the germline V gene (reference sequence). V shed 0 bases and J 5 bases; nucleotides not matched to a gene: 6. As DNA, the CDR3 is TGCAGTGCTAGAGACTTACTAGCGGGAGGGCTAACCGGGGAGCTGTTTTTT. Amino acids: CSARDLLAGGLTGELFF.

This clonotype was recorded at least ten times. The DNA of the CDR3 is TGTGCCAGCAGGCAGGGGATTGCTAATGAAAAACTGTTTTTT. It is translated as CASRQGIANEKLFF. V and J are TRBV2 and TRBJ1-4, with D perhaps TRBD1 (6 bases). The CDR3 is 14 residues long. The germline V gene encodes CDR1 SNHLY and CDR2 FYNNEI. V lost 6 bases and J 3 bases, leaving 11 bases between the germline ends.

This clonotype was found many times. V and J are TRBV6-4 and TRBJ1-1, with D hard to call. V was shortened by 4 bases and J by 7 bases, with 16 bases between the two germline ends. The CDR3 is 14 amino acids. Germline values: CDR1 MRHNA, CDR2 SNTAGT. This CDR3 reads CASSADSSGGEAFF. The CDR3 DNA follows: TGTGCCAGCAGTGCCGACTCGTCGGGTGGTGAAGCTTTCTTT.

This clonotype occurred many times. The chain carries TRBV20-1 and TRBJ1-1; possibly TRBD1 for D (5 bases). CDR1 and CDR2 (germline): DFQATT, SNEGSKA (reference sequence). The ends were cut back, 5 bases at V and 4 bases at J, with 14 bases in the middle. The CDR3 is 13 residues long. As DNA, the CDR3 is TGCAGTGCTTTTAGAGGGGAAAGCACTGAAGCTTTCTTT. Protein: CSAFRGESTEAFF.

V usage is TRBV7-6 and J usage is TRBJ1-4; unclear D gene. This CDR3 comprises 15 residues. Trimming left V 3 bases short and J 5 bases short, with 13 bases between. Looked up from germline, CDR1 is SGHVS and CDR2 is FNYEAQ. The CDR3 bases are TGTGCCAGCAGCTTGTCGACCGGTTTGAATGAAAAACTGTTTTTT. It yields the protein CASSLSTGLNEKLFF. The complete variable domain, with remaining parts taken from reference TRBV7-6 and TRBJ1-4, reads GAGVSQSPRYKVTKRGQDVALRCDPISGHVSLYWYRQALGQGPEFLTYFNYEAQQDKSGLPNDRFSAERPEGSISTLTIQRTEQRDSAMYRCASSLSTGLNEKLFFGSGTQLSVL.

As DNA, the CDR3 is TGTGCCAGCAGCTCTCAGGGTGGCACTAATGAAAAACTGTTTTTT. Encoded protein: CASSSQGGTNEKLFF. The J gene is TRBJ1-4, the V gene TRBV7-6; perhaps TRBD1 as D (5 bases). CDR3 size: 15 residues. The V end was cut by 4 bases, the J end by 2 bases, with 11 bases between. From germline, CDR1 is SGHVS and CDR2 FNYEAQ.

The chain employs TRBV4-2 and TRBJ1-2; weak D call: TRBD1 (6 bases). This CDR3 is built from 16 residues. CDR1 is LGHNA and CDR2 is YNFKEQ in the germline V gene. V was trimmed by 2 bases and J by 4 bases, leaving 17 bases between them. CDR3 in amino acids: CASSQSSRGGSYGYTF. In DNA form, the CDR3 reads TGTGCCAGCAGCCAATCAAGTAGAGGGGGGAGCTATGGCTACACCTTC.

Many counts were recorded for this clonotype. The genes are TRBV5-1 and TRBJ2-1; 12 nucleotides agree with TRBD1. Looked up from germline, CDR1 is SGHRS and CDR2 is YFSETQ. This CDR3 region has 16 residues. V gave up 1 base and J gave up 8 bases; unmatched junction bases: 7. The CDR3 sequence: CASSLSGTGGADEQFF. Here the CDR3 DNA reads TGCGCCAGCAGCTTGTCCGGGACAGGGGGCGCGGATGAGCAGTTCTTC.

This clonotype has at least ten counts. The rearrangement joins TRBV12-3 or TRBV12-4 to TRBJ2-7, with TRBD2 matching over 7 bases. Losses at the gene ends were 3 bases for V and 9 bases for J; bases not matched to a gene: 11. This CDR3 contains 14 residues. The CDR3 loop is CASSFPSGRLGQYF. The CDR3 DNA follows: TGTGCCAGCAGTTTCCCTAGCGGCCGCCTAGGGCAGTACTTC.